The 4 T cell receptor beta chains presented below share a single source sample, sequenced in a study of regulatory T cells in long-lasting Graves disease. According to the study, TCR beta libraries were built with iRepertoire HTBI primers and CDR3-region Arm-PCR. One entry per CDR3 protein, called by TCRdb with MiXCR from the multiplex PCR reads. The sample includes over 650,000 distinct CDR3 sequences, 25% to 35% of them seen just once. As for time point: persistent/refractory GD, antithyroid drugs over 5 years with positive TRAb. Generation of the TCR library employed RNA extracted from PBMCs. The starting material was peripheral blood mononuclear cells (PBMCs), obtained when the disease was refractory, from a patient treated with antithyroid drugs. The receptors stem from a female donor with Graves disease.

The rearrangement joins TRBV6-1 to TRBJ1-2, with D unclear. CDR1 is MNHNS, CDR2 SASEGT, per germline. CDR3 size: 11 residues. The ends were cut back, 6 bases at V and 6 bases at J, with 8 bases in the middle. CDR3 DNA sequence: TGTGCCAGCAGGCTAAGAGATGGCTACACCTTC. It codes for CASRLRDGYTF.

The chain joins TRBV6-2 or TRBV6-3 to TRBJ2-1; TRBD2 matches at 11 bases. The CDR3 spans 16 residues. Trimming took 5 bases from V and 9 from J; bases not matched to a gene: 12. Germline CDR1 is MNHEY and CDR2 is SVGEGT. The CDR3 bases are TGTGCCAGCAGTGACTTAGCGGGAGGGCACAAGGGTGAGCAGTTCTTC. Its protein is CASSDLAGGHKGEQFF.

J is TRBJ2-2 and V is TRBV11-2, with 9 bases matching TRBD1. Germline lookup yields CDR1 SGHAT and CDR2 FQNNGV. Unmatched junction bases numbered 6, after V lost 3 bases and J lost 7 bases. CDR3 length equals 15 residues. Written as DNA, the CDR3 is TGTGCCAGCAGCTTGGGCCGACAGGGGGACGGGGAGCTGTTTTTT. It yields the protein CASSLGRQGDGELFF.

The chain uses TRBV28 and TRBJ2-3, with D possibly being TRBD1 or TRBD2 (5 bases each). The V end was cut by 2 bases, the J end by 6 bases, with 12 bases between. The germline CDR1 and CDR2 sequences are MDHEN and SYDVKM. There are 14 residues in the CDR3. The CDR3, as DNA: TGTGCCAGCAGTTTAGGGGGAGTTGGGGATACGCAGTATTTT. It encodes CASSLGGVGDTQYF.